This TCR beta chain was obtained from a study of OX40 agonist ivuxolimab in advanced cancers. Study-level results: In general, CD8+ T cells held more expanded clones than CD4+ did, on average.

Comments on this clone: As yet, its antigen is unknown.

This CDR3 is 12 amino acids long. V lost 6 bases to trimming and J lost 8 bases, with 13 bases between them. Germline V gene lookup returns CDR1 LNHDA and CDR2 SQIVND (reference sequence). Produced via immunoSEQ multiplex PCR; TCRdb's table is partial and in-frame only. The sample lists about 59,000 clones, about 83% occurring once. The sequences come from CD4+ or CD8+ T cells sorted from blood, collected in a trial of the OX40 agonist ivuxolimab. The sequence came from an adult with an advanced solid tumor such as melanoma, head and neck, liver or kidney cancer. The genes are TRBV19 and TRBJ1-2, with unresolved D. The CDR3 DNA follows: TGTGCCAGTAGCCCGACCTTGGGGGGCTACACCTTC. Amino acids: CASSPTLGGYTF.